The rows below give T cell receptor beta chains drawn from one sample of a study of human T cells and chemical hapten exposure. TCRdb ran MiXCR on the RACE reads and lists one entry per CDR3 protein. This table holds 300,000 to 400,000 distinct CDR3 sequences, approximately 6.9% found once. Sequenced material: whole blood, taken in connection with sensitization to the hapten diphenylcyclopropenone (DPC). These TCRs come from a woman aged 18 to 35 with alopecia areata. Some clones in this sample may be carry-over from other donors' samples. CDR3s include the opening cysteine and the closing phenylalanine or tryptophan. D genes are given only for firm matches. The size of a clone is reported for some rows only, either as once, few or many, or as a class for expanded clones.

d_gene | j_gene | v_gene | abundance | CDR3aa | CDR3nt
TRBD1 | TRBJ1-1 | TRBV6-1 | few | CAIQTGMTEAFF | TGTGCCATCCAGACAGGGATGACTGAAGCTTTCTTT
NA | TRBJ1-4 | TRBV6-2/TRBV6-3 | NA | CASSYLPGHRDEKLFF | TGTGCCAGCAGTTACCTACCGGGACATCGCGATGAAAAACTGTTTTTT
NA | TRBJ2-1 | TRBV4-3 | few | CASSQDRGSGNEQFF | TGCGCCAGCAGCCAAGACCGAGGTTCGGGCAATGAGCAGTTCTTC
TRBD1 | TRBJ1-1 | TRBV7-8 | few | CASRRLQGEIAEAFF | TGTGCCAGCAGGCGTCTACAGGGGGAAATAGCTGAAGCTTTCTTT
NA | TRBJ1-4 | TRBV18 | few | CASSPFDSYRTEKLFF | TGTGCCAGCTCACCGTTCGATTCCTACAGGACCGAAAAACTGTTTTTT
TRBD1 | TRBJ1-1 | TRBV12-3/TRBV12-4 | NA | CASSFGQGGEAFF | TGTGCCAGCAGTTTCGGACAGGGTGGTGAAGCTTTCTTT
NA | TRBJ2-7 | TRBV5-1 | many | CASSEQGTVSEQYF | TGCGCCAGCAGCGAACAAGGGACCGTAAGCGAGCAGTACTTC
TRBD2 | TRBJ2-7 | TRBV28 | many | CASSTSGSSYEQYF | TGTGCCAGCAGTACTAGCGGCAGCTCCTACGAGCAGTACTTC
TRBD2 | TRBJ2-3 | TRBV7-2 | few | CASSFASGLGDTQYF | TGTGCCAGCAGCTTTGCTAGCGGGTTGGGGGATACGCAGTATTTT
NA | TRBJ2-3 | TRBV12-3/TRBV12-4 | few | CASISEEGTQYF | TGTGCCAGCATCTCTGAGGAGGGTACGCAGTATTTT
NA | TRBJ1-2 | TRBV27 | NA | CASSLNGGDYGYTF | TGTGCCAGCAGTTTAAACGGGGGAGACTATGGCTACACCTTC
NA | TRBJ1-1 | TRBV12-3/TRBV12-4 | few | CASSPLYRVNTEAFF | TGTGCCAGCAGTCCCCTGTACAGGGTGAACACTGAAGCTTTCTTT
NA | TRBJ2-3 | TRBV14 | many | CASSQSRKGSGTDTQYF | TGTGCCAGCAGCCAATCTCGGAAGGGTAGTGGCACAGATACGCAGTATTTT
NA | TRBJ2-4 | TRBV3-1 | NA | CASSQDSGPLAKNIQYF | TGTGCCAGCAGCCAAGATTCGGGGCCGCTAGCCAAAAACATTCAGTACTTC
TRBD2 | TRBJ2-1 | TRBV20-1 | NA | CSARAPSGDYNEQFF | TGCAGTGCTAGAGCCCCTAGCGGGGACTACAATGAGCAGTTCTTC
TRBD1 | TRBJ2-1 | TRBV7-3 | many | CASSLTTGLKNEQFF | TGTGCCAGCAGCTTAACGACAGGGTTGAAGAATGAGCAGTTCTTC
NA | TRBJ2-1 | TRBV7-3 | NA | CASSLTGGPSEQFF | TGTGCCAGCAGCTTAACGGGGGGGCCATCCGAGCAGTTCTTC
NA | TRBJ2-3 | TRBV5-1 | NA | CASSLEGGATLFTDTQYF | TGCGCCAGCAGCTTGGAGGGCGGGGCTACCCTTTTCACAGATACGCAGTATTTT
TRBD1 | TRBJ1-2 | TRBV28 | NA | CASSLPNRGEGYTF | TGTGCCAGCAGTTTACCTAACAGGGGTGAGGGCTACACCTTC
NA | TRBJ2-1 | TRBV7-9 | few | CASSSLTDYFNEQFF | TGTGCCAGCAGCTCCCTTACTGACTACTTCAATGAGCAGTTCTTC
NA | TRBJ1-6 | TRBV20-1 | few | CSARGVGGLTLHF | TGCAGTGCTAGAGGAGTAGGGGGATTGACCCTCCACTTT
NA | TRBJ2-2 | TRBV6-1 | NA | CASSEGGTGELFF | TGTGCCAGCAGTGAGGGAGGCACCGGGGAGCTGTTTTTT
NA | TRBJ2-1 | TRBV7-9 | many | CASSLFPSGSRNNEQFF | TGTGCCAGCAGCTTATTTCCCTCCGGCAGCAGGAACAATGAGCAGTTCTTC
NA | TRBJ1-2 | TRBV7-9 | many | CASSLLEEGTYGYTF | TGTGCCAGCAGCCTATTGGAAGAGGGGACCTATGGCTACACCTTC
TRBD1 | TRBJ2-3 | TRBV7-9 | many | CASSPGQGSDTQYF | TGTGCCAGCAGCCCCGGACAGGGCTCAGATACGCAGTATTTT
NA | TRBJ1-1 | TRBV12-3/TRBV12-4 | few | CASRGGFEAFF | TGTGCCAGCCGGGGGGGGTTTGAAGCTTTCTTT
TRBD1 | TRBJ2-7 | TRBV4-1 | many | CASSPGQGAFYEQYF | TGCGCCAGCAGCCCCGGACAGGGGGCTTTCTACGAGCAGTACTTC
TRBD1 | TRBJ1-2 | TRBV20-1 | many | CSVSRGPYGYTF | TGCAGTGTCAGCAGGGGGCCCTATGGCTACACCTTC
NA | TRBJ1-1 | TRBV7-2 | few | CASSLDGFEAFF | TGTGCCAGCAGCTTAGATGGGTTCGAAGCTTTCTTT
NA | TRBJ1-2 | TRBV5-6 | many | CASSEQQGGNYGYTF | TGTGCCAGCAGCGAACAACAGGGAGGTAACTATGGCTACACCTTC
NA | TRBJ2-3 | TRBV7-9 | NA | CASSLPGITDTQYF | TGTGCCAGCAGCCTCCCCGGTATCACAGATACGCAGTATTTT
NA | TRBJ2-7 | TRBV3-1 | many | CASSQEYEQYF | TGTGCCAGCAGCCAAGAATACGAGCAGTACTTC
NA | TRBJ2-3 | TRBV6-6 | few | CASSYFEGDTQYF | TGTGCCAGCAGTTACTTTGAGGGAGATACGCAGTATTTT
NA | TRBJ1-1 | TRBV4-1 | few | CASSPRHGMYTEAFF | TGCGCCAGCAGCCCCCGACACGGGATGTACACTGAAGCTTTCTTT
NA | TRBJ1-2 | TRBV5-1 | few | CASSLEVPELNYGYTF | TGCGCCAGCAGCTTGGAAGTACCAGAATTAAACTATGGCTACACCTTC
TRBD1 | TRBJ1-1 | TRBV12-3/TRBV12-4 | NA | CASSLAQGASTEAFF | TGTGCCAGCAGTTTAGCGCAGGGGGCGAGCACTGAAGCTTTCTTT
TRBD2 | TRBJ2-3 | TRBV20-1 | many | CSAPSGGLSDTQYF | TGCAGTGCTCCTAGCGGGGGCCTTTCTGATACGCAGTATTTT
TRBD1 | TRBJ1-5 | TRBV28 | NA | CASSSGTDSNQPQHF | TGTGCCAGCAGTTCCGGGACAGATAGCAATCAGCCCCAGCATTTT
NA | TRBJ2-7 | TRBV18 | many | CASSPEGGVNSYEQYF | TGTGCCAGCTCACCAGAAGGGGGGGTCAACTCCTACGAGCAGTACTTC
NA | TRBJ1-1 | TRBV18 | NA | CASSPRELNMNTEAFF | TGTGCCAGCTCACCAAGGGAATTGAACATGAACACTGAAGCTTTCTTT
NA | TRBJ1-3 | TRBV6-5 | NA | CASSLRDGNGNTIYF | TGTGCCAGCAGCCTCCGGGACGGGAATGGAAACACCATATATTTT
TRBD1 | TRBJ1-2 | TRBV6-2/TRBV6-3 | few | CASSSPDRELGYGYTF | TGTGCCAGCAGTTCGCCGGACAGGGAGCTGGGATATGGCTACACCTTC
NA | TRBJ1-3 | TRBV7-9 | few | CASSLAPGGPGNTIYF | TGTGCCAGCAGCTTAGCGCCTGGAGGACCTGGAAACACCATATATTTT
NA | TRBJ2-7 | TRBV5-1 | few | CASSLQAGPYEQYF | TGCGCCAGCAGCTTGCAAGCAGGCCCCTACGAGCAGTACTTC
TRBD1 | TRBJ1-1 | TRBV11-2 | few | CASSQGQIAMNTEAFF | TGTGCCAGCAGCCAGGGACAGATAGCAATGAACACTGAAGCTTTCTTT
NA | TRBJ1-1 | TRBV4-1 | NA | CASSQDGGGIEAFF | TGCGCCAGCAGCCAAGATGGGGGGGGAATCGAAGCTTTCTTT
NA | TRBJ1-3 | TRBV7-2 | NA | CASSLIGTSLSGNTIYF | TGTGCCAGCAGCTTAATAGGGACGTCCCTCTCTGGAAACACCATATATTTT
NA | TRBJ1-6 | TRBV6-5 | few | CASSYRPDNSPLHF | TGTGCCAGCAGTTACCGGCCAGATAATTCACCCCTCCACTTT
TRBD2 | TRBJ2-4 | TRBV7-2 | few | CASSLPTSGGFGVAKNIQYF | TGTGCCAGCAGCCTCCCGACTAGCGGGGGGTTCGGGGTGGCCAAAAACATTCAGTACTTC
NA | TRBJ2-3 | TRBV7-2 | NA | CASSLEGSGDTQYF | TGTGCCAGCAGCTTAGAAGGTAGCGGAGATACGCAGTATTTT
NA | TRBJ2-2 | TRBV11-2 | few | CASSLTAVRTGELFF | TGTGCCAGCAGCTTAACGGCGGTCAGGACCGGGGAGCTGTTTTTT
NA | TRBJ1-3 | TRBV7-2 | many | CASSVNGNTIYF | TGTGCCAGCAGCGTAAATGGAAACACCATATATTTT
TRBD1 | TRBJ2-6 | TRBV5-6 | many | CASSPTGGAGANVLTF | TGTGCCAGCAGCCCCACAGGGGGCGCTGGGGCCAACGTCCTGACTTTC
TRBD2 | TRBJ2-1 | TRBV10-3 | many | CAIRPTSGGNNEQFF | TGTGCCATCAGGCCTACTAGCGGGGGAAACAATGAGCAGTTCTTC
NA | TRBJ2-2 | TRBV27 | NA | CASRRDDRPGMLFF | TGTGCCAGCAGGCGCGATGACAGACCGGGGATGCTGTTTTTT